The 5 T cell receptor beta chains below were found in one sample sequenced in a study of T cell changes during pregnancy in multiple sclerosis. Using immunoSEQ multiplex PCR, the repertoire was profiled, and TCRdb retains in-frame clones only, with some absent. Among approximately 100,000 clones listed, over 85% were seen once. The sequences come from peripheral blood, collected in the second trimester of pregnancy. The receptors shown here come from a female donor with multiple sclerosis, enrolled in a pregnancy study.

The rearrangement links TRBV11-2 to TRBJ1-5; D possibly corresponds to TRBD1 (5 bases). CDR3 length: 15 amino acids. V shed 1 base and J shed 3 bases, with 10 bases lying between them. Germline V CDR1 and CDR2: SGHAT, FQNNGV. The chain's CDR3 is CASSLGGGVNQPQHF. DNA of the CDR3: TGTGCCAGCAGCTTAGGTGGAGGGGTCAATCAGCCCCAGCATTTT. Full variable domain (missing parts from reference TRBV11-2 and TRBJ1-5): EAGVAQSPRYKIIEKRQSVAFWCNPISGHATLYWYQQILGQGPKLLIQFQNNGVVDDSQLPKDRFSAERLKGVDSTLKIQPAKLEDSAVYLCASSLGGGVNQPQHFGDGTRLSIL.

This clone was seen only a few times. The chain employs TRBV30 and TRBJ1-2, with 7 positions matching TRBD1. V was pared by 7 bases and J by 5 bases, with 1 base of the junction left unmatched. The length of the CDR3 is 10 residues. CDR1 is GTSNPN and CDR2 is SVGIG in the germline V gene (reference sequence). The CDR3 bases are TGTGCCTACAGGGGTTATGGCTACACCTTC. Protein product: CAYRGYGYTF. The variable domain in full, with the rest retrieved from reference TRBV30 and TRBJ1-2, is SQTIHQWPATLVQPVGSPLSLECTVEGTSNPNLYWYRQAAGRGLQLLFYSVGIGQISSEVPQNLSASRPQDRQFILSSKKLLLSDSGFYLCAYRGYGYTFGSGTRLTVV.

This clone was picked up one time. V gene TRBV25-1 combines with J gene TRBJ1-6; possibly TRBD1 for D (5 bases). Germline V gives CDR1 MGHDK, CDR2 SYGVNS. The V and J ends lost 7 bases and 12 bases respectively, with 13 bases between them. The CDR3 length is 12 residues. The CDR3 here is CASNRQSGPLHF. CDR3 coding DNA: TGTGCCAGCAATAGACAGTCTGGACCCCTCCACTTT.

In this sample, this clone turned up a few times. This chain connects TRBV27 to TRBJ2-7, with 12 bases lining up with TRBD2. V was clipped by 6 bases and J by 2 bases; unmatched bases: 2. The germline V gene has CDR1 MNHEY and CDR2 SMNVEV (reference sequence). The CDR3 contains 14 residues. This chain's CDR3 is CASSPSGRAYEQYF. CDR3 in DNA: TGTGCCAGCAGCCCTAGCGGGAGGGCCTACGAGCAGTACTTC.

V usage is TRBV5-1 and J usage is TRBJ2-3; TRBD1 aligns across 9 bases. The CDR3 has 17 amino acids. The trim removed 4 bases at V and 0 bases at J, leaving 9 bases unmatched. CDR1 is SGHRS, CDR2 YFSETQ, per germline. CDR3 coding DNA: TGCGCCAGCAGCAAGGACAGGGGTGGGGGGAGCACAGATACGCAGTATTTT. Translating it yields CASSKDRGGGSTDTQYF.